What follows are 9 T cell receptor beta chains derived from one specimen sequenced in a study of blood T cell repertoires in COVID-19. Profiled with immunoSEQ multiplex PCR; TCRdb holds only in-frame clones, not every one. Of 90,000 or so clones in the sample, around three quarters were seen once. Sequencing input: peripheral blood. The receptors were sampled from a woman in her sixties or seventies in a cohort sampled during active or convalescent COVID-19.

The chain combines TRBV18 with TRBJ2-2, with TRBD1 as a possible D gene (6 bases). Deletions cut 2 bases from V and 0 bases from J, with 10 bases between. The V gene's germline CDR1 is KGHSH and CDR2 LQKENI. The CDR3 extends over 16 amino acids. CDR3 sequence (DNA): TGTGCCAGCTCACCATCCGGGACAACGAACACCGGGGAGCTGTTTTTT. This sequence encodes CASSPSGTTNTGELFF. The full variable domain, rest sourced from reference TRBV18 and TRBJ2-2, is NAGVMQNPRHLVRRRGQEARLRCSPMKGHSHVYWYRQLPEEGLKFMVYLQKENIIDESGMPKERFSAEFPKEGPSILRIQQVVRGDSAAYFCASSPSGTTNTGELFFGEGSRLTVL.

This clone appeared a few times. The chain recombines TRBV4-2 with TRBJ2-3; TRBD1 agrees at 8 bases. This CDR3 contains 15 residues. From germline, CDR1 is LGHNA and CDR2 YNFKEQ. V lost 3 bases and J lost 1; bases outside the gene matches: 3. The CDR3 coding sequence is TGTGCCAGCAGCCACCAACAGGGGGGCACAGATACGCAGTATTTT. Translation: CASSHQQGGTDTQYF.

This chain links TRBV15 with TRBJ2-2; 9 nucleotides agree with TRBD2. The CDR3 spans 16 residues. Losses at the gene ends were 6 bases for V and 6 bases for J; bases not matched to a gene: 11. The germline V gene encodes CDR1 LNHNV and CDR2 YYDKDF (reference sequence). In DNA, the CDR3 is TGTGCCACCAGACCGGTGGGGCGGGGGGGCCCCGGGGAGCTGTTTTTT. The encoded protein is CATRPVGRGGPGELFF. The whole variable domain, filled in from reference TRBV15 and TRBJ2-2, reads DAMVIQNPRYQVTQFGKPVTLSCSQTLNHNVMYWYQQKSSQAPKLLFHYYDKDFNNEADTPDNFQSRRPNTSFCFLDIRSPGLGDTAMYLCATRPVGRGGPGELFFGEGSRLTVL.

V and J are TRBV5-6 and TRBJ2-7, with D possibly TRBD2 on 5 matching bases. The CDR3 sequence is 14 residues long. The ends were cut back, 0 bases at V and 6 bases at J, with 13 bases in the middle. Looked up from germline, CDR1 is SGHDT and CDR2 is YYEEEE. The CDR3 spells CASSLEAAAGEQYF. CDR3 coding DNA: TGTGCCAGCAGCTTGGAAGCGGCCGCCGGCGAGCAGTACTTC.

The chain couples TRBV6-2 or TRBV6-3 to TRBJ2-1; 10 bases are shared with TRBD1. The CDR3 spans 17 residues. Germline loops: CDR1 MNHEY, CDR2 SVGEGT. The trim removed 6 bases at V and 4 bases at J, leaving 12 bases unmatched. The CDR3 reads CASSPDKGQGSYNEQFF. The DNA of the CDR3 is TGTGCCAGCAGCCCCGACAAGGGACAGGGGTCTTACAATGAGCAGTTCTTC.

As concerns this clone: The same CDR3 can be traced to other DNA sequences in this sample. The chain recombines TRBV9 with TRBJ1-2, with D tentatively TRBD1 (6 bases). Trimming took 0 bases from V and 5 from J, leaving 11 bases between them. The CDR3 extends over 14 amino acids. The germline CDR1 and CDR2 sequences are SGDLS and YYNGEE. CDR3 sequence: CASSVGNRVYGYTF. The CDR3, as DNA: TGTGCCAGCAGCGTAGGTAACAGGGTGTATGGCTACACCTTC.

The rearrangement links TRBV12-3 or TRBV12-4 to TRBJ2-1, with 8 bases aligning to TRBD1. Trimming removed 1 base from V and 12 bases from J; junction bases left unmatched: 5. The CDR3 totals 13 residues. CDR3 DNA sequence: TGTGCCAGCAGTTTAGAGGACAGGGCATGGCAGTTCTTC. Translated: CASSLEDRAWQFF.

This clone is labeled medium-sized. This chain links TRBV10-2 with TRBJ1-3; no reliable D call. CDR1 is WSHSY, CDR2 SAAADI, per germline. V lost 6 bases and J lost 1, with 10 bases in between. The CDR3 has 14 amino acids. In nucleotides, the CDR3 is TGCGCCAGCAGATCGGCGGGGTCTGGAAACACCATATATTTT. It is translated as CASRSAGSGNTIYF.

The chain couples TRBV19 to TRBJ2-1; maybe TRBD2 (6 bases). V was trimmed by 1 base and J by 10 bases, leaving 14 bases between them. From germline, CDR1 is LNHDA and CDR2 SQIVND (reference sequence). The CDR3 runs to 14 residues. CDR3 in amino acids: CASSIVGLPLEQFF. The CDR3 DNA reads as TGTGCCAGTAGTATAGTGGGACTGCCTTTGGAGCAGTTCTTC.